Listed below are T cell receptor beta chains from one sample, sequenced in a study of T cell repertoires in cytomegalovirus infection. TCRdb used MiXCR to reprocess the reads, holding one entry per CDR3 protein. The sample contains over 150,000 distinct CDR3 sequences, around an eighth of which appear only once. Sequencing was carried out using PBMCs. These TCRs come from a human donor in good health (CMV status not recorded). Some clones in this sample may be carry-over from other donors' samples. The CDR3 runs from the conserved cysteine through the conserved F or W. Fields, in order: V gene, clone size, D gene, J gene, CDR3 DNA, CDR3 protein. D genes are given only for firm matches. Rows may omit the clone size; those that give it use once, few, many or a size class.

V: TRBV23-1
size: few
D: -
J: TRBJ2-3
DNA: TGCGCCAGCAGTCAATATCAAATCGGGCGTATCACAGATACGCAGTATTTT
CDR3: CASSQYQIGRITDTQYF

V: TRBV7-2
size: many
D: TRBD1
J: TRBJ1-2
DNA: TGTGCCAGCAGCGCCTCAGGGGGCGGTGGCTACACCTTC
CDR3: CASSASGGGGYTF

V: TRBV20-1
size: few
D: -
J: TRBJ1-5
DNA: TGCAGTGCCGAAACTTCAAAGGATCAGCCCCAGCATTTT
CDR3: CSAETSKDQPQHF

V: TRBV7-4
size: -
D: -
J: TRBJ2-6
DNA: TGTGCCAGCAGCTCGGGCGCCGTCCTGACTTTC
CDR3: CASSSGAVLTF

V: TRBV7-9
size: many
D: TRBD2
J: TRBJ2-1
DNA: TGTGCCAGCAGCTTAACGGGGGGAGTCTACAATGAGCAGTTCTTC
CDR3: CASSLTGGVYNEQFF

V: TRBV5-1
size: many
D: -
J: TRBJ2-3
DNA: TGCGCCAGCAGCTTGGGGCAGGGATTAACAGATACGCAGTATTTT
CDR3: CASSLGQGLTDTQYF

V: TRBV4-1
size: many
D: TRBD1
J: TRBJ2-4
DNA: TGCGCCAGCAGCCAAGTTCGGTCGACAGGGGCCAAAAACATTCAGTACTTC
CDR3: CASSQVRSTGAKNIQYF

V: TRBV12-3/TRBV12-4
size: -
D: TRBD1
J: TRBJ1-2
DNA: TGTGCCAGCAGTCTCAAGACAGGGGCAACCACCTTC
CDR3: CASSLKTGATTF

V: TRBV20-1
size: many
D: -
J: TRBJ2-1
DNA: TGCAGTGCTAGAGTAGAGGGAGGCCCTTCGAATGAGCAGTTCTTC
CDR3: CSARVEGGPSNEQFF

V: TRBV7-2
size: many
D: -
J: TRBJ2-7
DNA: TGTGCCAGCAGCTTAGAAGGTTACTCCTACGAGCAGTACTTC
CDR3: CASSLEGYSYEQYF

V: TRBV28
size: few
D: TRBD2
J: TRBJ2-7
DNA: TGTGCCAGCAGTTCACCCTGGGGACTATCCGAGATCTCCTACGAGCAGTACTTC
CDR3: CASSSPWGLSEISYEQYF

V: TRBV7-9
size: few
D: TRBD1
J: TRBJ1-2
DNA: TGTGCCAGCAGCAGCGGACAGGGTTTTGACTATGGCTACACCTTC
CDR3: CASSSGQGFDYGYTF

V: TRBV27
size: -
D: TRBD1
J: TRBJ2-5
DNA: TGTGCCAGCAGTTTTGCAGGGGGTGACCAAGAGACCCAGTACTTC
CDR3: CASSFAGGDQETQYF

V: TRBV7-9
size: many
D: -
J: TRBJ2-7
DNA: TGTGCCAGCAGCCCCCGGACAGCCTACGAGCAGTACTTC
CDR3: CASSPRTAYEQYF

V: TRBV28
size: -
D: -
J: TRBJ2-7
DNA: TGTGCCAGCAGTGACTCCTTAAAGCAGTACTTC
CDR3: CASSDSLKQYF

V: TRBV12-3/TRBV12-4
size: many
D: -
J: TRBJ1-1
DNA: TGTGCCAGCAGTTCGGGGCGCGTCACTGAAGCTTTCTTT
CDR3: CASSSGRVTEAFF

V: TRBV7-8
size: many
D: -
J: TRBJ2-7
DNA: TGTGCCAGCAGCGGACATGGGACGGGGAGATCCTACGAGCAGTACTTC
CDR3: CASSGHGTGRSYEQYF

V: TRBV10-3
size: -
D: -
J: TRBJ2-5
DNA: TGTGCCACCATGGAGGAGACCCAGTACTTC
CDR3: CATMEETQYF